This T cell receptor (beta chain) was recovered during a study of a mutant IDH1 vaccine in newly diagnosed glioma. About the research overall: Treated patients showed a male proportion of 62.5%, a female proportion of around 40%, and a mean age of 40.4 years.

Time point defined: week 35, safety follow-up. Topical imiquimod accompanied each vaccine dose, which consisted of 300 ug of mutant IDH1 20-mer peptide. Assay used: immunoSEQ multiplex PCR; TCRdb lists only in-frame clones, some missing. The data contain some 42,000 clones, about 80% of them singletons. Germline values: CDR1 SGDLS, CDR2 YYNGEE. V was trimmed by 4 bases and J by 3 bases, leaving 13 bases between them. The length of the CDR3 is 14 residues. Concerning this clone itself: Its specificity is unknown.

The TCR originated in a woman between 45 and 65 years old with glioma. The sequencing here drew on PBMCs, taken from a glioma patient whose treatment included an IDH1 peptide vaccine. J is TRBJ1-1 and V is TRBV9; weak D call: TRBD1 (5 bases). In DNA form, the CDR3 reads TGTGCCAGCAGCCCCTTCCGGGGCGACACTGAAGCTTTCTTT. Protein product: CASSPFRGDTEAFF.